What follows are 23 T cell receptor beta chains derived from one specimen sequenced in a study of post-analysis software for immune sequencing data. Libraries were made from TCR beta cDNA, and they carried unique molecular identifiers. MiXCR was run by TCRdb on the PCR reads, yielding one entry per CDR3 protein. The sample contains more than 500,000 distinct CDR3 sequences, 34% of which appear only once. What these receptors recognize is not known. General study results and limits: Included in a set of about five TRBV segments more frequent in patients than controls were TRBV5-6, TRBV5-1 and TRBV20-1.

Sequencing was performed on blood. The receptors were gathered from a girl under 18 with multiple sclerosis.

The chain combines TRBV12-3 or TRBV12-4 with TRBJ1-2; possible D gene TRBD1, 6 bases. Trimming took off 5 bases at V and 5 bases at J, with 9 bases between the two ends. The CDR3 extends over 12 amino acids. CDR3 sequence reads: CASSVTGYGYTF. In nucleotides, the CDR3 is TGTGCCAGCAGTGTGACAGGTTATGGCTACACCTTC.

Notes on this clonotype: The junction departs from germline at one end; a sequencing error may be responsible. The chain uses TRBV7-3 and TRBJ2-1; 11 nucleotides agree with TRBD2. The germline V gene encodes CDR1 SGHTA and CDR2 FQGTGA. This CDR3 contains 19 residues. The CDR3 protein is CASSLTAYQLAGDYNEQFF. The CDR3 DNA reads TGTGCCAGCAGTTTAACAGCCTATCAACTAGCGGGGGATTACAATGAGCAGTTCTTC. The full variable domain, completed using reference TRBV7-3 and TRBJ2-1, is GAGVSQTPSNKVTEKGKYVELRCDPISGHTALYWYRQSLGQGPEFLIYFQGTGAADDSGLPNDRFFAVRPEGSVSTLKIQRTERGDSAVYLCASSLTAYQLAGDYNEQFFGPGTRLTVL.

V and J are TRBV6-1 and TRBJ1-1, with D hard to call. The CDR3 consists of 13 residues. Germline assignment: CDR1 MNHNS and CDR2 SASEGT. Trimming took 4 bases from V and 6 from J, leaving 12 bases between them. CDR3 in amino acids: CASSVTSAAEAFF. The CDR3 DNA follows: TGTGCCAGCAGTGTAACCAGTGCAGCTGAAGCTTTCTTT.

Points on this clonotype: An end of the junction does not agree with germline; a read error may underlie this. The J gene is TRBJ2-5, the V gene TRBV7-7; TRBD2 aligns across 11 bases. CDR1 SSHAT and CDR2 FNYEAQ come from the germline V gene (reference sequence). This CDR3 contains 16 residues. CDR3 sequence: CASSPTSGGGRGTQYF. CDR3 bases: TGTGCTAGCAGCCCTACTAGCGGGGGCGGTCGCGGGACCCAGTACTTC.

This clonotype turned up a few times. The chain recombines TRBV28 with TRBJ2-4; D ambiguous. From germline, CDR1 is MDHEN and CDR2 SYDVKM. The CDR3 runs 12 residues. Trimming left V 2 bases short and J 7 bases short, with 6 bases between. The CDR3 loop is CASSLNTNIQYF. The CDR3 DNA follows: TGTGCCAGCAGTTTAAATACGAACATTCAGTACTTC.

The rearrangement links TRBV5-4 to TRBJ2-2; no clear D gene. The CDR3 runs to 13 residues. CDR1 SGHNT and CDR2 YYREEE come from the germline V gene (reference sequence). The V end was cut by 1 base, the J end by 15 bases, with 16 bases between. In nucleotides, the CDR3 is TGTGCCAGCAGCTTGTCTCTGACGGCGGAAATGTTTTTT. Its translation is CASSLSLTAEMFF.

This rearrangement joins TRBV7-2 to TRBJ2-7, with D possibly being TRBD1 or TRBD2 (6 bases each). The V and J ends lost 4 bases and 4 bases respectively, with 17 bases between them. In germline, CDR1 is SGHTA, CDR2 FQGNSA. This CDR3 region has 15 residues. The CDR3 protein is CASSSRGGKVYEQYF. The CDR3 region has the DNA TGTGCCAGCAGCTCCAGGGGCGGGAAGGTATACGAGCAGTACTTC. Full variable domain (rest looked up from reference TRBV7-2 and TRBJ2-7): GAGVSQSPSNKVTEKGKDVELRCDPISGHTALYWYRQSLGQGLEFLIYFQGNSAPDKSGLPSDRFSAERTGGSVSTLTIQRTQQEDSAVYLCASSSRGGKVYEQYFGPGTRLTVT.

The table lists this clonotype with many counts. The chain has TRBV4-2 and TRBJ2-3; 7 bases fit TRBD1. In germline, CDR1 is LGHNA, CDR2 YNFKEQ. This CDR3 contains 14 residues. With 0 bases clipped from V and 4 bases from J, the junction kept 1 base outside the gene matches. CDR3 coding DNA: TGTGCCAGCAGCCAAGATAGGGGGCCAGATACGCAGTATTTT. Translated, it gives CASSQDRGPDTQYF.

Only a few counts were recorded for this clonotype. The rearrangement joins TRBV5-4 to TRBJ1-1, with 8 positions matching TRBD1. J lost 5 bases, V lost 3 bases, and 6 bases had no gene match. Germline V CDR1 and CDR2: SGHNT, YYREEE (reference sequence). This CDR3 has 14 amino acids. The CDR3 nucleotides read TGTGCCAGCAGCTCTTCCAGGGGGCAAACTGAAGCTTTCTTT. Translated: CASSSSRGQTEAFF.

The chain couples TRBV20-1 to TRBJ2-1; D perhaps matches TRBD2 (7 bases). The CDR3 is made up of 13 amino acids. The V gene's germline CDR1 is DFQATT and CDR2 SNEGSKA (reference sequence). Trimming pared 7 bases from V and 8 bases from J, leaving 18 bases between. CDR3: CSGSGGPMYEQFF. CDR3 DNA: TGCAGTGGGTCCGGGGGGCCTATGTATGAGCAGTTCTTC.

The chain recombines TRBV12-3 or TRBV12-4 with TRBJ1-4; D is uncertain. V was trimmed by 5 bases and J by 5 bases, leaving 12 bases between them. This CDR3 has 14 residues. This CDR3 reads CASSPVVMNEKLFF. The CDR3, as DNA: TGTGCCAGCAGTCCGGTAGTAATGAATGAAAAACTGTTTTTT.

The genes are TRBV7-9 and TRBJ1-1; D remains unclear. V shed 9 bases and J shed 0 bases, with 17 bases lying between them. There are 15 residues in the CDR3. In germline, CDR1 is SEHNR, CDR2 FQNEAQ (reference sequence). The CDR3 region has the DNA TGTGCCAGTTATATTCCGACGGTGATGAACACTGAAGCTTTCTTT. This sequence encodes CASYIPTVMNTEAFF.

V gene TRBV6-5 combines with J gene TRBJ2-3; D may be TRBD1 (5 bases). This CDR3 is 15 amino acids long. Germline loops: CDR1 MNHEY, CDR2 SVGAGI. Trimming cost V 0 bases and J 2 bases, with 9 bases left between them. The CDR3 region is CASSYSTANTDTQYF. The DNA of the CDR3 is TGTGCCAGCAGTTACTCGACAGCTAACACAGATACGCAGTATTTT.

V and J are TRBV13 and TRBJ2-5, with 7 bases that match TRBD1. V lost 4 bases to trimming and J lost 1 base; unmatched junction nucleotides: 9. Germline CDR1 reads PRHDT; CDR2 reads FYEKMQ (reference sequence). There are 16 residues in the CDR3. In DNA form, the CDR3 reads TGTGCCAGCAGCTCGGCCGGGACAGCGCTCCAAGAGACCCAGTACTTC. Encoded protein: CASSSAGTALQETQYF.

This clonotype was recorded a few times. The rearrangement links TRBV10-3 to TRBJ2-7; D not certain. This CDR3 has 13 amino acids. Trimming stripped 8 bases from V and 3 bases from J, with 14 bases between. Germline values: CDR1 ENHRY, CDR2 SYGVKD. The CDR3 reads CAIHFRSGYEQYF. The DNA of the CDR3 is TGTGCCATCCATTTTCGTAGTGGCTACGAGCAGTACTTC.

The CDR3 DNA sequence: TGCAGTGCTTCCCAGCCTAGCGGGGGGATGAACACCGGGGAGCTGTTTTTT. Residues: CSASQPSGGMNTGELFF. The rearrangement uses TRBV20-1 and TRBJ2-2; 11 bases line up with TRBD2. V lost 5 bases, J lost 1 base, and 9 bases stayed unmatched. CDR1 and CDR2 from the germline V gene are DFQATT and SNEGSKA (reference sequence). This CDR3 is built from 17 residues.

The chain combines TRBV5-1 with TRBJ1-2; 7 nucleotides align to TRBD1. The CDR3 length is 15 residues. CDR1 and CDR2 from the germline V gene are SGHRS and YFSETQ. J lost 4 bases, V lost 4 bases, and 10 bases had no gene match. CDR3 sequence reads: CASSPGTVRGYGYTF. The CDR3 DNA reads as TGCGCCAGCAGCCCGGGGACAGTTCGGGGCTATGGCTACACCTTC.

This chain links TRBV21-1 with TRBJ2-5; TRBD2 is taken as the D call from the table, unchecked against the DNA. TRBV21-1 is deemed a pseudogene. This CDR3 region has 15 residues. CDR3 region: CASSRRLAKGETQYF. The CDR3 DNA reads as TGTGCCAGCAGCCGCCGACTAGCTAAGGGGGAGACCCAGTACTTC.

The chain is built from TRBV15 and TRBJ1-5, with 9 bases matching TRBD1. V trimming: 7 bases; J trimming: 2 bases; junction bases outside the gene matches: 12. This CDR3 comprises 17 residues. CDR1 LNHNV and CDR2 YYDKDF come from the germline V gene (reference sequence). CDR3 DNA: TGTGCCACCAACACAATACAGGGGGCGCGCGGCAATCAGCCCCAGCATTTT. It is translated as CATNTIQGARGNQPQHF.

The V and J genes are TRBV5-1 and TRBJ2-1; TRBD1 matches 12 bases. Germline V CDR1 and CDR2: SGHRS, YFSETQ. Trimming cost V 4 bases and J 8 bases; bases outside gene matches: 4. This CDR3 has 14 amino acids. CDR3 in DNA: TGCGCCAGCAGCCCGGGACAGGGGGCCGATGAGCAGTTCTTC. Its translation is CASSPGQGADEQFF.

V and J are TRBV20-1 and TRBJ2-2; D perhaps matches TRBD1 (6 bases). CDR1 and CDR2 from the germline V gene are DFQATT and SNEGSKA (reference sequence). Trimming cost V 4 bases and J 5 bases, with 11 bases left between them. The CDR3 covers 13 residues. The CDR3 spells CSATSQGTGELFF. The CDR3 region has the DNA TGCAGTGCTACATCACAGGGAACCGGGGAGCTGTTTTTT.

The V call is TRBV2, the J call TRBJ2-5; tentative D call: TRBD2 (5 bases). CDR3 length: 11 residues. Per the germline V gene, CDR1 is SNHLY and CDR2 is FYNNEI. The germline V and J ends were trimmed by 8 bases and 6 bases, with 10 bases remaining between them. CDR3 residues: CASVPGKTQYF. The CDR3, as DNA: TGTGCCAGCGTCCCGGGGAAGACCCAGTACTTC.

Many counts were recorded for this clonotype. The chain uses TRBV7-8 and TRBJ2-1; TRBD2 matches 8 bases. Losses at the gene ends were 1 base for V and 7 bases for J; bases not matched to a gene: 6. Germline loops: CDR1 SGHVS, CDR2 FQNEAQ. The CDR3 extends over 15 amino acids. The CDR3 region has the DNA TGTGCCAGCAGCTTAGTAGCGGGGCTGAATAATGAGCAGTTCTTC. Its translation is CASSLVAGLNNEQFF.